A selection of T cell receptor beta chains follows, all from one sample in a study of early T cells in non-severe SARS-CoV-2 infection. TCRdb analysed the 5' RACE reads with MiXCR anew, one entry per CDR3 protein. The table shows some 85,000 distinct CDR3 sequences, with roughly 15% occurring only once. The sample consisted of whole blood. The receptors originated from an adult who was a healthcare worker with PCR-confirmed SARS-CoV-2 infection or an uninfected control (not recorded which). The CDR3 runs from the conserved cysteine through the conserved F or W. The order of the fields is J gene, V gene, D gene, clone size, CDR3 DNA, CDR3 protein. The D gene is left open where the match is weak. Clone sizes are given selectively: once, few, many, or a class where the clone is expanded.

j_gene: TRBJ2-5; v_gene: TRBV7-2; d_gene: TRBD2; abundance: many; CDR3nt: TGTGCCAGCAGCCTAAGGACTAGCGGGGGGGCGGGATCGAAGACCCAGTACTTC; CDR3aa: CASSLRTSGGAGSKTQYF
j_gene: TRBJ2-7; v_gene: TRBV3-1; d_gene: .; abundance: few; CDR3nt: TGTGCCAGCAGCCAGATTTTCGACAATCACGAGCAGTACTTC; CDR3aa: CASSQIFDNHEQYF
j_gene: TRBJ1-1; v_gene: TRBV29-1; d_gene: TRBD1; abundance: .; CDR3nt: TGCAGCGTAATTCGGGACAGGGGAAGAAGCACTGAAGCTTTCTTT; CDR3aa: CSVIRDRGRSTEAFF
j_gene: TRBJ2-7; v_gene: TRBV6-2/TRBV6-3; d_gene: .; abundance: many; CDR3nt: TGTGCCAGCAGTTTGGACATAACCTACGAGCAGTACTTC; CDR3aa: CASSLDITYEQYF
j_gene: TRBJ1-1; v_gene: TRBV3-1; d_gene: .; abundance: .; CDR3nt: TGTGCCAGCAGCCGCCGACAGTCGAACACTGAAGCTTTCTTT; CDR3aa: CASSRRQSNTEAFF
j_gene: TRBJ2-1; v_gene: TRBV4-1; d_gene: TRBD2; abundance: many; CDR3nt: TGCGCCAGCAGCCAAAGCGGGGCCTCCTACAATGAGCAGTTCTTC; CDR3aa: CASSQSGASYNEQFF
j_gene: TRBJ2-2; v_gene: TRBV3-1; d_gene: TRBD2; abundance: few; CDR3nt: TGTGCCAGCAGCCGTAGCCCTAGCGGGGGGTTTGGCGGGGAGCTGTTTTTT; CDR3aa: CASSRSPSGGFGGELFF
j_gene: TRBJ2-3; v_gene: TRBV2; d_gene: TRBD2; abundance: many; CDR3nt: TGTGCCAGCAGTCGGACTAGCGGGGGGGCTGGGACGCAGTATTTT; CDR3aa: CASSRTSGGAGTQYF
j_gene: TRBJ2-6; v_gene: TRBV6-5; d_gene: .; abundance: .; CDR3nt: TGTGCCAGCGTCTCGACAGTTGCTGGGGCCAACGTCCTGACTTTC; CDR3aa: CASVSTVAGANVLTF
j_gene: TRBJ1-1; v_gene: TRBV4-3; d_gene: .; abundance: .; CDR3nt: TGCGCCAGCAGCCAAAGTCAGGGATCTGAAGCTTTCTTT; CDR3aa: CASSQSQGSEAFF
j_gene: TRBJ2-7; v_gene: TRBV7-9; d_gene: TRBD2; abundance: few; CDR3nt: TGTGCCAGCAGCCGTGCCCTAGCGGGGGGTGGCTACGAGCAGTACTTC; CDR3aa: CASSRALAGGGYEQYF
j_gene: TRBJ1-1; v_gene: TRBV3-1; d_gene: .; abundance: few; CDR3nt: TGTGCCAGCAGCCAAAAATGGCAGGCTGAAGCTTTCTTT; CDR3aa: CASSQKWQAEAFF
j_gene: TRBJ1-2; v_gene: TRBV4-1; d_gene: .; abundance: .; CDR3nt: TGCGCCAGCAGCCAAGATGCGACAAGTAACTATGGCTACACCTTC; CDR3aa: CASSQDATSNYGYTF
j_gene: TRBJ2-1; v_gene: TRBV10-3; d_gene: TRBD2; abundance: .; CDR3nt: TGTGCCATCAGTGAGGCGGGGGCCTACAATGAGCAGTTCTTC; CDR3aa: CAISEAGAYNEQFF
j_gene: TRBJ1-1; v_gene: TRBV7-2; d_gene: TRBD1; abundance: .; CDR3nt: TGTGCCAGCAGCGGGACAGGGGTGAGCACTGAAGCTTTCTTT; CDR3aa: CASSGTGVSTEAFF
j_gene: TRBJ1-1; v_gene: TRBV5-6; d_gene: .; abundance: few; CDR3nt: TGTGCCAGCAGCTTGGTGGAAAGGTCCGTCGCTGAAGCTTTCTTT; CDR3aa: CASSLVERSVAEAFF
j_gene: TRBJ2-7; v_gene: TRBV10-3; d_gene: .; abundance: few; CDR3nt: TGTGCCATCTCTGAGACTCAACTCTACGAGCAGTACTTC; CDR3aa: CAISETQLYEQYF
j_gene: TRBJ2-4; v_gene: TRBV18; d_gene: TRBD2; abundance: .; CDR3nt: TGTGCCAGCTCACCCACCGGGACTAGCGGCGGTAAAGGCAACATTCAGTACTTC; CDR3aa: CASSPTGTSGGKGNIQYF
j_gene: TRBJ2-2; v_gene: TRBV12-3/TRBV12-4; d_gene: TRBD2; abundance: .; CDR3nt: TGTGCCAGCAGGGGGACTAGCGGTTACACCGGGGAGCTGTTTTTT; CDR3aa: CASRGTSGYTGELFF
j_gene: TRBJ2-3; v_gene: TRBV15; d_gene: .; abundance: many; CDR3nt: TGTGCCACCAGCAGACCAGCAGGCTGGGATACGCAGTATTTT; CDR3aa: CATSRPAGWDTQYF
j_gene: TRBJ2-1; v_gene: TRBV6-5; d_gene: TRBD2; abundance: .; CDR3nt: TGTGCCAGCAGTTACACTGCGGGGGATTACAATGAGCAGTTCTTC; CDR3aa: CASSYTAGDYNEQFF
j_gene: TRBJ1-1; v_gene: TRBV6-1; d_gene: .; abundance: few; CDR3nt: TGTGCCAGCAGTAGGGGGAGGGCCATCCTCGAAGCTTTCTTT; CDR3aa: CASSRGRAILEAFF
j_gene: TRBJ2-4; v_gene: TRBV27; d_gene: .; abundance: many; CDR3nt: TGTGCCAGGGACAGACCAGCCAAAAACATTCAGTACTTC; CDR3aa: CARDRPAKNIQYF
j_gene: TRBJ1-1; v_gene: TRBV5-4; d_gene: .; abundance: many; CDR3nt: TGTGCCAGCAGCCTGGAAGGGGGTGTAATCACTGAAGCTTTCTTT; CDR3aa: CASSLEGGVITEAFF
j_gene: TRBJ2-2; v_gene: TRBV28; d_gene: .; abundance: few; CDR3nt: TGTGCCAGCGAGGGATGGCGAAACACCGGGGAGCTGTTTTTT; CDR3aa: CASEGWRNTGELFF
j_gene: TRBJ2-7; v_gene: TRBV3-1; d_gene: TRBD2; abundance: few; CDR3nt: TGTGCCAGCTTGGGAGGGTCCTACGAGCAGTACTTC; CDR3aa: CASLGGSYEQYF
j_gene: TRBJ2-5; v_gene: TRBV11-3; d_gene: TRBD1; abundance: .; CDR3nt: TGTGCCAGCAGCTTAGGGACAGGTCAAGAGACCCAGTACTTC; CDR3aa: CASSLGTGQETQYF
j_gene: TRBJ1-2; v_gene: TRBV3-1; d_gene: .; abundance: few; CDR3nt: TGTGCCAGCAGCCAAGTCAATTGGGGCTACACCTTC; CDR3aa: CASSQVNWGYTF
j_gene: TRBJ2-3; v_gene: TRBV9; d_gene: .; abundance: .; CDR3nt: TGTGCCAGCAGCGTAGAAGGGGACACAGATACGCAGTATTTT; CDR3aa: CASSVEGDTDTQYF
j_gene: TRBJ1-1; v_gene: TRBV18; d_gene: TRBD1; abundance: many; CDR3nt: TGTGCCAGCTCTATGGATCGACAGGGCGAGTTGGGTCTTCCTGAAGCTTTCTTT; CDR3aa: CASSMDRQGELGLPEAFF
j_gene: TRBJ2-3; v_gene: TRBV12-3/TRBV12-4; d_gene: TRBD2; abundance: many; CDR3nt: TGTGCCAGCAGCCAAACCAGGACTAGCGGGGGGCCGGATACGCAGTATTTT; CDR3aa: CASSQTRTSGGPDTQYF
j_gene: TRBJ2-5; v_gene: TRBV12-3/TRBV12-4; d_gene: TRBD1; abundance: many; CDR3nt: TGTGCCAGCAGACCGGGGACAGGCCAAGAGACCCAGTACTTC; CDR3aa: CASRPGTGQETQYF
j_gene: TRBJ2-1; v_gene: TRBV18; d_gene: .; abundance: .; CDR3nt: TGTGCCAGCTCACCTCCGGGACACTTGGTTTACAATGAGCAGTTCTTC; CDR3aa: CASSPPGHLVYNEQFF
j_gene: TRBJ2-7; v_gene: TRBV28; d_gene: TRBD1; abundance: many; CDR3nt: TGTGCCAGCAGTGTCGCGGGGACAGGGGGCGAGCAGTACTTC; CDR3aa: CASSVAGTGGEQYF
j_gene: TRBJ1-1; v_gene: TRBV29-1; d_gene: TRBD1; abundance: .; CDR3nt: TGCAGCGCCGAGGACAGGAGGGCTTTCTTT; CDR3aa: CSAEDRRAFF
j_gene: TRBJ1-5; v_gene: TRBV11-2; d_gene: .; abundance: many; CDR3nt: TGTGCCAGCAGCTTAGGCACGGGGGGAGGGCAGCCCCAGCATTTT; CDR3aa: CASSLGTGGGQPQHF
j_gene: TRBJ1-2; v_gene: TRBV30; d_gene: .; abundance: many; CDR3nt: TGTGCCTGGAGTGGTGGGGACTGGGGGTATGGCTACACCTTC; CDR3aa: CAWSGGDWGYGYTF
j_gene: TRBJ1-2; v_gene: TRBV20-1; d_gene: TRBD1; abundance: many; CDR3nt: TGCAGTGCTAGAGACTGGACAGGGGCCGAAGCCTATGGCTACACCTTC; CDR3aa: CSARDWTGAEAYGYTF
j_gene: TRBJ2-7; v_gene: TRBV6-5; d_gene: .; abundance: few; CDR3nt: TGTGCCAGCAGTCTGTCGGGCACTTCCTACGAGCAGTACTTC; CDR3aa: CASSLSGTSYEQYF
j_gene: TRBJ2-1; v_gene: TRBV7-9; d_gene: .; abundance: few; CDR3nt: TGTGCCAGCAGCTTAGCTCTGGGCCATACTCAGAGCTACAATGAGCAGTTCTTC; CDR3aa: CASSLALGHTQSYNEQFF
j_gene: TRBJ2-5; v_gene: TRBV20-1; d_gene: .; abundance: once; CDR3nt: TGCAGTGCTAAGAGGGGGGCCGGTAGCAGTGAGACCCAGTACTTC; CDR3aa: CSAKRGAGSSETQYF